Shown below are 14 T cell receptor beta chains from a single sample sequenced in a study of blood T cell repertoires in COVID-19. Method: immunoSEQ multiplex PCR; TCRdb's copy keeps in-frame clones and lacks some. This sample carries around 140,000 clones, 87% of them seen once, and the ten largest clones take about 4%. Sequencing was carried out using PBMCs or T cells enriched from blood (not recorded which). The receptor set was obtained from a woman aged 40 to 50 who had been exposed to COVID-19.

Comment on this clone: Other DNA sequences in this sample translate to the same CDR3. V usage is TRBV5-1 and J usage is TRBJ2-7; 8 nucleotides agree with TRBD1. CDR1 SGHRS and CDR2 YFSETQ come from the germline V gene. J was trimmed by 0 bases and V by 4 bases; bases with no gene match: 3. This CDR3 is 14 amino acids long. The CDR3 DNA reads TGCGCCAGCAGCCCTGGACAGGGCTCCTACGAGCAGTACTTC. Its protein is CASSPGQGSYEQYF.

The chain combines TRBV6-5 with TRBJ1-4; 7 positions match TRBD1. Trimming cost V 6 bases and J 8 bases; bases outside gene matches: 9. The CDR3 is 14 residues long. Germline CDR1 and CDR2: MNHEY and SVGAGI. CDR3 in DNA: TGTGCCAGCAGAGTACAGGGGCGAGGGGAAAAACTGTTTTTT. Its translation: CASRVQGRGEKLFF.

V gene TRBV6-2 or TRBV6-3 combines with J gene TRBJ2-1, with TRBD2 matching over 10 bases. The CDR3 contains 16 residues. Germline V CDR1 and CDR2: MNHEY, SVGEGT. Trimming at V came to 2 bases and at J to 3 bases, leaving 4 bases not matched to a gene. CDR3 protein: CASSYQREGLYNEQFF. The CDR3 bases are TGTGCCAGCAGTTACCAGCGGGAGGGCCTCTACAATGAGCAGTTCTTC.

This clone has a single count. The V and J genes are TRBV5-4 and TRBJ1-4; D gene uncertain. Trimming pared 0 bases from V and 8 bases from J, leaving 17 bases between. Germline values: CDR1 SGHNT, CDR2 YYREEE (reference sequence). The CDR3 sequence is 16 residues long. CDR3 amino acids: CASSLAGPGPREKLFF. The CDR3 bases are TGTGCCAGCAGCTTGGCCGGTCCGGGTCCAAGAGAAAAACTGTTTTTT.

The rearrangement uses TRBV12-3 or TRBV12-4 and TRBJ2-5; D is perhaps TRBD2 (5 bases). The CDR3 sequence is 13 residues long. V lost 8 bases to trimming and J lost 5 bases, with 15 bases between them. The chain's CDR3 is CASLKVPGETQYF. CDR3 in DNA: TGTGCCAGCCTCAAGGTCCCGGGGGAGACCCAGTACTTC.

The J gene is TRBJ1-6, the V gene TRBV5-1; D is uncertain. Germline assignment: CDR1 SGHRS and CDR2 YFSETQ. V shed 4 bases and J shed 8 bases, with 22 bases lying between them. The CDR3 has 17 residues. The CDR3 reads CASSRALGSAVDSPLHF. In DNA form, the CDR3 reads TGCGCCAGCAGCCGAGCGTTGGGTTCAGCTGTGGATTCACCCCTCCACTTT.

Here the CDR3 DNA reads TGTGCCAGCACCTTAAAGCGGGAGGGCGTCTACGAGCAGTACTTC. Protein product: CASTLKREGVYEQYF. J is TRBJ2-7 and V is TRBV28; 10 bases are a match to TRBD2. Germline assignment: CDR1 MDHEN and CDR2 SYDVKM. J lost 3 bases, V lost 7 bases, and 9 bases had no gene match. The CDR3 is 15 amino acids.

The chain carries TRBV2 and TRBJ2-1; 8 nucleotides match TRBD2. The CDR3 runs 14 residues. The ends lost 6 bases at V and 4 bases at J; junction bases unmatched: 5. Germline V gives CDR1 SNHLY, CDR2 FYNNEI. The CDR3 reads CASRGTREYNEQFF. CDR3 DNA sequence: TGTGCCAGCAGGGGGACTAGGGAATACAATGAGCAGTTCTTC. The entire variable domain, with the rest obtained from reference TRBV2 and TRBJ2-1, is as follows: EPEVTQTPSHQVTQMGQEVILRCVPISNHLYFYWYRQILGQKVEFLVSFYNNEISEKSEIFDDQFSVERPDGSNFTLKIRSTKLEDSAMYFCASRGTREYNEQFFGPGTRLTVL.

The CDR3 region is CASSFMGLNTEAFF. As DNA, the CDR3 is TGTGCCAGCAGTTTCATGGGACTTAACACTGAAGCTTTCTTT. The rearrangement links TRBV6-6 to TRBJ1-1; tentative D call: TRBD1 (5 bases). This CDR3 has 14 residues. Germline lookup yields CDR1 MNHNY and CDR2 SVGAGI (reference sequence). Trimming shortened V by 4 bases and J by 2 bases, and 11 bases separated the two germline ends.

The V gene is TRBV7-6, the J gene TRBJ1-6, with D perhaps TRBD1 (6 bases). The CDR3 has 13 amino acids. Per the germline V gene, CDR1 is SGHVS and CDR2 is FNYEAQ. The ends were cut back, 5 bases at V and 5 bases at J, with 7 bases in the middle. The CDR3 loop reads CASSRDNNSPLHF. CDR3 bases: TGTGCCAGCAGCCGGGACAATAATTCACCCCTCCACTTT.

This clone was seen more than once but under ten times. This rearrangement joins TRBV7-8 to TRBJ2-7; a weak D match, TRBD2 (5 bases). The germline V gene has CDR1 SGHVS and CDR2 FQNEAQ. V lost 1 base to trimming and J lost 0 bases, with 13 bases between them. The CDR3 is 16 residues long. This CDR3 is CASSLGGGRGSYEQYF. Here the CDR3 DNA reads TGTGCCAGCAGCTTAGGAGGCGGGCGCGGCTCCTACGAGCAGTACTTC.

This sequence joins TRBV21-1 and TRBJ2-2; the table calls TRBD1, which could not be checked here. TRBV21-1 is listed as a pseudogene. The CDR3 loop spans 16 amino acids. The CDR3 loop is CASSEGGTANTGELFF. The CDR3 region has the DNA TGTGCCAGCAGCGAAGGGGGGACAGCGAACACCGGGGAGCTGTTTTTT.

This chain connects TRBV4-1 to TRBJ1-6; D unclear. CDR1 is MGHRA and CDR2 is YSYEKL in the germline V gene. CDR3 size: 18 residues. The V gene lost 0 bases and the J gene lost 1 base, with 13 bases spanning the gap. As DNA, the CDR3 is TGCGCCAGCAGCCAAGATCTGTCCGGGATTTCCTATAATTCACCCCTCCACTTT. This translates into CASSQDLSGISYNSPLHF.

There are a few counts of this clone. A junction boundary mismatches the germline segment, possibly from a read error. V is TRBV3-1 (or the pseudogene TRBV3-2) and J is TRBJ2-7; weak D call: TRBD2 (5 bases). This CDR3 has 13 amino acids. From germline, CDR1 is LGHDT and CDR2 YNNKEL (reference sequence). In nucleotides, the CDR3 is TGTGCCAGCAGCCAAGGCCGGCGGGTAGCAACTAACTTC. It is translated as CASSQGRRVATNF.